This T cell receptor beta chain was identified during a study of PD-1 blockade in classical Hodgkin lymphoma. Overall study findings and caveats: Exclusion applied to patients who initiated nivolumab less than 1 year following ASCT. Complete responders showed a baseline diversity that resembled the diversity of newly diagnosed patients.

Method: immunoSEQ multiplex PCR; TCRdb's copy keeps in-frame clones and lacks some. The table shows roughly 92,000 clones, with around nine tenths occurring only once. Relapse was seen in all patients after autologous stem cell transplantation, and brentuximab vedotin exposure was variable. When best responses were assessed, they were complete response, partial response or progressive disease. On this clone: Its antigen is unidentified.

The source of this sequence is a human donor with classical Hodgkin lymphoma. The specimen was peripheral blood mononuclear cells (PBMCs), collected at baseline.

DNA for the CDR3: TGTGCCAGCAGTTTACCGGGCCCATCGATAGCCAAAAACATTCAGTACTTC. This encodes CASSLPGPSIAKNIQYF. The V call is TRBV28, the J call TRBJ2-4; no reliable D call. Germline CDR1 is MDHEN and CDR2 is SYDVKM. V was cut by 2 bases and J by 0 bases, with 14 bases left in between. The CDR3 totals 17 residues.